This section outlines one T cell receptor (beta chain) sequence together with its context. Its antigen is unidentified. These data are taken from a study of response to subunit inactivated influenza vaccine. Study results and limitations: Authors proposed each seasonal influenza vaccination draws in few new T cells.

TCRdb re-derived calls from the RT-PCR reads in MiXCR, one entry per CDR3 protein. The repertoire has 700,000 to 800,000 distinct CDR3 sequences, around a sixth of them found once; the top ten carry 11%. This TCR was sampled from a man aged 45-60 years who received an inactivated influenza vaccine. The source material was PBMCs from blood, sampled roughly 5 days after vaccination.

The DNA for the CDR3 is TGTGCCAGCAGTTTAGTTGGAGGGGATGGGCAAGAGACCCAGTACTTC. As protein: CASSLVGGDGQETQYF. J is TRBJ2-5 and V is TRBV12-3 or TRBV12-4; D is possibly TRBD2 (6 bases). The germline V and J ends were trimmed by 1 base and 2 bases, with 14 bases remaining between them. The CDR3 covers 16 residues.